The 27 T cell receptor beta chains below were found in one sample sequenced in a study of T cell responses to AZD1222 COVID-19 vaccine. The table came from immunoSEQ multiplex PCR; TCRdb's copy has only in-frame clones and leaves some out. The sample contains around 72,000 clones, 65% to 90% of which appear only once. The sequencing used peripheral blood, collected on day 0 of AZD1222 vaccination. These receptors were collected from an adult in good health.

The genes are TRBV4-1 and TRBJ1-5; 10 bases are shared with TRBD1. The CDR3 spans 16 residues. The J segment lost 3 bases and the V segment lost 3 bases, leaving 5 bases of the junction unmatched. CDR1 MGHRA and CDR2 YSYEKL come from the germline V gene. The CDR3 nucleotides are TGCGCCAGCAGCCATGGGACAGGGGCCAACAATCAGCCCCAGCATTTT. This gives the protein CASSHGTGANNQPQHF.

The chain couples TRBV19 to TRBJ1-1; 8 positions agree with TRBD1. From germline, CDR1 is LNHDA and CDR2 SQIVND (reference sequence). This CDR3 is 16 amino acids long. J gave up 0 bases and V 5 bases, and 8 bases lay outside the gene matches. CDR3 residues: CASSSPPTGVNTEAFF. Written as DNA, the CDR3 is TGTGCCAGTAGTTCCCCACCGACAGGGGTGAACACTGAAGCTTTCTTT.

V usage is TRBV5-6 and J usage is TRBJ1-4, with D tentatively TRBD1 (5 bases). V lost 3 bases and J 5 bases, leaving 14 bases between the germline ends. Germline values: CDR1 SGHDT, CDR2 YYEEEE. The CDR3 spans 15 residues. CDR3 region: CASSWGPANNEKLFF. CDR3 coding DNA: TGTGCCAGCAGCTGGGGACCGGCAAACAATGAAAAACTGTTTTTT.

The sample holds a few counts of this clone. This rearrangement joins TRBV4-3 to TRBJ2-1; 8 positions agree with TRBD2. The J segment lost 10 bases and the V segment lost 0 bases, leaving 2 bases of the junction unmatched. The CDR3 extends over 13 amino acids. Germline assignment: CDR1 LGHNA and CDR2 YSLEER. The CDR3 reads CASSQDPSGEQFF. Here the CDR3 DNA reads TGCGCCAGCAGCCAAGATCCTAGCGGGGAGCAGTTCTTC.

The chain combines TRBV11-2 with TRBJ1-5; possibly TRBD1 for D (6 bases). Germline V gives CDR1 SGHAT, CDR2 FQNNGV. The CDR3 extends over 15 amino acids. V lost 1 base and J lost 2, with 9 bases in between. CDR3 in amino acids: CASSLGPGGNQPQHF. DNA for the CDR3: TGTGCCAGCAGCTTAGGACCAGGGGGCAATCAGCCCCAGCATTTT. Supplemented by reference TRBV11-2 and TRBJ1-5, the full variable domain reads EAGVAQSPRYKIIEKRQSVAFWCNPISGHATLYWYQQILGQGPKLLIQFQNNGVVDDSQLPKDRFSAERLKGVDSTLKIQPAKLEDSAVYLCASSLGPGGNQPQHFGDGTRLSIL.

This clone has more than one count but fewer than ten. V and J are TRBV6-1 and TRBJ1-2, with D hard to call. The V end lost 1 base, the J end lost 2 bases, and 11 bases lay between the germline ends. Germline CDR1 and CDR2: MNHNS and SASEGT. This CDR3 spans 15 amino acids. The CDR3 region has the DNA TGTGCCAGCAGTGAAGGCCCGGGAACGAACTATGGCTACACCTTC. Amino acids: CASSEGPGTNYGYTF.

This CDR3 is CASSYYRGGSSYEQYF. CDR3 DNA: TGTGCCAGCAGTTACTACCGGGGCGGGAGCTCCTACGAGCAGTACTTC. This chain joins TRBV6-5 and TRBJ2-7; 7 nucleotides align to TRBD2. Germline loops: CDR1 MNHEY, CDR2 SVGAGI. Unmatched junction bases numbered 6, after V lost 1 base and J lost 0 bases. There are 16 residues in the CDR3.

J is TRBJ1-4 and V is TRBV7-8; D ambiguous. The germline V gene has CDR1 SGHVS and CDR2 FQNEAQ. V was trimmed by 5 bases and J by 4 bases, leaving 14 bases between them. CDR3 length equals 15 residues. The CDR3 region is CASSPSSGFNEKLFF. The DNA for the CDR3 is TGTGCCAGCAGCCCGTCGTCCGGCTTTAATGAAAAACTGTTTTTT.

There are a few counts of this clone. The rearrangement joins TRBV10-1 to TRBJ2-3, with 9 bases that match TRBD2. Looked up from germline, CDR1 is WNHNN and CDR2 is SYGVQD (reference sequence). V trimming: 1 base; J trimming: 1 base; junction bases outside the gene matches: 9. There are 18 residues in the CDR3. Written as DNA, the CDR3 is TGCGCCAGCAGTGAGTGGAGCGGGGGGCTCCATTGCACAGATACGCAGTATTTT. Translation: CASSEWSGGLHCTDTQYF.

V is TRBV19 and J is TRBJ2-3, with D possibly TRBD1 on 5 matching bases. This CDR3 is 15 amino acids long. V lost 3 bases and J 0 bases, leaving 10 bases between the germline ends. CDR1 and CDR2 from the germline V gene are LNHDA and SQIVND (reference sequence). The DNA of the CDR3 is TGTGCCAGTAGTATTGACAGTTCTAGCACAGATACGCAGTATTTT. Protein: CASSIDSSSTDTQYF.

This sequence joins TRBV3-1 (or the pseudogene TRBV3-2) and TRBJ2-3; D might be TRBD1 (5 bases). V lost 0 bases, J lost 2 bases, and 12 bases lay in between. Germline assignment: CDR1 LGHDT and CDR2 YNNKEL (reference sequence). This CDR3 comprises 16 residues. CDR3 sequence: CASSQDRVLNTDTQYF. The DNA of the CDR3 is TGTGCCAGCAGCCAAGACAGGGTCCTGAACACAGATACGCAGTATTTT.

In this sample, this clone turned up a few times. The chain couples TRBV7-8 to TRBJ1-5; TRBD1 aligns across 8 bases. Germline V gene data show CDR1 as SGHVS and CDR2 as FQNEAQ. The ends lost 5 bases at V and 4 bases at J; junction bases unmatched: 7. The CDR3 has 15 amino acids. The CDR3 region has the DNA TGTGCCAGCAGCCAAAGACAGGGGCCAAATCAGCCCCAGCATTTT. Residues: CASSQRQGPNQPQHF.

The chain employs TRBV3-1 (or the pseudogene TRBV3-2) and TRBJ2-7, with a weak D call TRBD2 (6 bases). Between the trimmed V and J ends, which lost 4 bases and 7 bases, there was a span of 8 bases. The CDR3 extends over 11 amino acids. The germline CDR1 and CDR2 sequences are LGHDT and YNNKEL (reference sequence). The CDR3 region is CASSLAGEQYF. The DNA of the CDR3 is TGTGCCAGCAGCCTGGCGGGGGAGCAGTACTTC.

The rearrangement links TRBV28 to TRBJ1-2; D unclear. V shed 8 bases and J shed 5 bases, with 12 bases lying between them. There are 12 residues in the CDR3. Germline V gene sequence: CDR1 MDHEN, CDR2 SYDVKM. CDR3 residues: CASQRIEYGYTF. The CDR3 nucleotides read TGTGCCAGCCAACGAATAGAGTATGGCTACACCTTC.

The chain joins TRBV7-2 to TRBJ2-3, with D possibly called TRBD1 or TRBD2 (6 bases each). Deletions cut 1 base from V and 4 bases from J, with 12 bases between. The CDR3 loop spans 15 amino acids. Looked up from germline, CDR1 is SGHTA and CDR2 is FQGNSA. The CDR3 here is CASSLEGGSADTQYF. Here the CDR3 DNA reads TGTGCCAGCAGCTTAGAGGGGGGCTCCGCAGATACGCAGTATTTT.

This clone has a handful of counts. This sequence joins TRBV5-4 and TRBJ2-7; the D call may be TRBD1 or TRBD2 (5 bases each). The CDR3 has 15 amino acids. Germline V lookup: CDR1 SGHNT, CDR2 YYREEE (reference sequence). The V gene lost 4 bases and the J gene lost 0 bases, with 14 bases spanning the gap. The CDR3 region has the DNA TGTGCCAGCAGCCCCTCCGGGGCAGACTCCTACGAGCAGTACTTC. Translating it yields CASSPSGADSYEQYF.

The chain has TRBV30 and TRBJ1-1, with 8 bases fitting TRBD1. Trimming removed 5 bases from V and 6 bases from J; junction bases left unmatched: 14. The CDR3 is 15 amino acids. Germline assignment: CDR1 GTSNPN and CDR2 SVGIG (reference sequence). The CDR3 sequence is CAWLPHLDREPEAFF. The DNA of the CDR3 is TGTGCCTGGCTTCCTCACCTGGACAGGGAACCTGAAGCTTTCTTT.

The genes are TRBV29-1 and TRBJ2-3; 8 bases agree with TRBD1. This CDR3 comprises 14 residues. CDR1 is SQVTM, CDR2 ANQGSEA, per germline. V was clipped by 7 bases and J by 7 bases; unmatched bases: 13. The CDR3 bases are TGCAGCGCCTTACAGGGGGACCACTCCAATACGCAGTATTTT. This gives the protein CSALQGDHSNTQYF.

The J gene is TRBJ1-2, the V gene TRBV4-1; 7 bases fit TRBD1. The CDR3 consists of 15 residues. J gave up 5 bases and V 3 bases, and 9 bases lay outside the gene matches. Germline V CDR1 and CDR2: MGHRA, YSYEKL. The CDR3 sequence: CASSHGGRGSYGYTF. The CDR3, as DNA: TGCGCCAGCAGCCATGGCGGCAGGGGGTCATATGGCTACACCTTC.

This clone was recorded only once. The chain employs TRBV19 and TRBJ2-2; D ambiguous. This CDR3 has 15 amino acids. Trimming took 4 bases from V and 4 from J, leaving 13 bases between them. Germline CDR1 and CDR2: LNHDA and SQIVND (reference sequence). The DNA for the CDR3 is TGTGCCAGTAGTACCCCAGGACGGTCCACCGGGGAGCTGTTTTTT. Translating it yields CASSTPGRSTGELFF.

V is TRBV6-4 and J is TRBJ1-2; a weak D match, TRBD1 (6 bases). CDR3 length: 14 amino acids. The germline CDR1 and CDR2 sequences are MRHNA and SNTAGT. V lost 6 bases, J lost 0 bases, and 11 bases lay in between. The CDR3 DNA sequence: TGTGCCAGCAGCCGGGACACCTCTAACTATGGCTACACCTTC. Amino acid sequence: CASSRDTSNYGYTF.

This rearrangement joins TRBV5-1 to TRBJ1-6; D ambiguous. CDR3 size: 16 residues. The V gene's germline CDR1 is SGHRS and CDR2 YFSETQ. V was cut by 0 bases and J by 8 bases, with 15 bases left in between. CDR3 nucleotides: TGCGCCAGCAGCTTGGCGGCCGGGAGGGCCGATTCACCCCTCCACTTT. It yields the protein CASSLAAGRADSPLHF.

The DNA of the CDR3 is TGTGCCAGCAGCTTAGCATCTAGGGTAGGGCTCCCTACAGATACGCAGTATTTT. Protein product: CASSLASRVGLPTDTQYF. The chain combines TRBV11-2 with TRBJ2-3, with no clear D. V was pared by 1 base and J by 3 bases, with 20 bases between. Germline CDR1 is SGHAT and CDR2 is FQNNGV. CDR3 size: 18 residues.

This chain links TRBV19 with TRBJ1-1, with D tentatively TRBD1 (5 bases). The V and J ends lost 7 bases and 1 base respectively, with 10 bases between them. The CDR3 is 13 residues long. Germline CDR1 reads LNHDA; CDR2 reads SQIVND (reference sequence). In DNA, the CDR3 is TGTGCCAGTAACGGGACTCCGAACACTGAAGCTTTCTTT. It translates to CASNGTPNTEAFF.

This chain uses TRBV2 with TRBJ1-5; D perhaps matches TRBD1 (5 bases). V was cut by 10 bases and J by 2 bases, with 15 bases left in between. The CDR3 contains 14 residues. Germline V gene lookup returns CDR1 SNHLY and CDR2 FYNNEI. The CDR3 DNA sequence: TGTGCCACCAAGGGCAGGGTTGGCAATCAGCCCCAGCATTTT. Amino acids: CATKGRVGNQPQHF.

The chain combines TRBV7-8 with TRBJ1-5; TRBD1 might be the D (5 bases). Trimming removed 3 bases from V and 7 bases from J, with 13 bases in between. There are 14 residues in the CDR3. Looked up from germline, CDR1 is SGHVS and CDR2 is FQNEAQ. The DNA for the CDR3 is TGTGCCAGCAGCTTGACAGAACAGAGGCAGCCCCAGCATTTT. Its translation is CASSLTEQRQPQHF. Using reference TRBV7-8 and TRBJ1-5 for the parts outside the CDR3, the full variable domain is GAGVSQSPRYKVAKRGQDVALRCDPISGHVSLFWYQQALGQGPEFLTYFQNEAQLDKSGLPSDRFFAERPEGSVSTLKIQRTQQEDSAVYLCASSLTEQRQPQHFGDGTRLSIL.

The chain is built from TRBV4-3 and TRBJ1-6; no clear D. The CDR3 runs 17 residues. Germline-derived CDR1 and CDR2 are LGHNA and YSLEER. V was clipped by 0 bases and J by 3 bases, with 12 bases between them. DNA of the CDR3: TGCGCCAGCAGCCAAGATAGGGCACCTCTCTATAATTCACCCCTCCACTTT. It codes for CASSQDRAPLYNSPLHF.